Below, 5 T cell receptor beta chains from the same sample are listed, as sequenced in a study of CD8+ T cells in alopecia areata. The treatment was: oral pan-JAK inhibitor, 5-10 mg twice daily. RNA was isolated and reverse transcribed to cDNA, the sequencing template. Using immunoSEQ multiplex PCR, the repertoire was profiled, and TCRdb retains in-frame clones only, with some absent. Of about 210,000 clones in the sample, 50% to 75% were seen once. Sequences were derived from CD4+ T cells sorted from blood, sampled at week 4, from a patient treated with tofacitinib. These TCRs come from a human donor with alopecia areata.

V is TRBV7-6 and J is TRBJ1-6; 8 bases align to TRBD1. The germline CDR1 and CDR2 sequences are SGHVS and FNYEAQ. This CDR3 region has 17 residues. The ends lost 4 bases at V and 0 bases at J; junction bases unmatched: 5. DNA of the CDR3: TGTGCCAGCAGCTCGGGACAGGCGGGCTCCTATAATTCACCCCTCCACTTT. Translating gives CASSSGQAGSYNSPLHF.

This clone was observed once. The V gene is TRBV15, the J gene TRBJ2-1, with 10 bases matching TRBD1. Germline V CDR1 and CDR2: LNHNV, YYDKDF (reference sequence). The CDR3 has 17 residues. V gave up 4 bases and J gave up 2 bases; unmatched junction bases: 8. The CDR3 loop is CATSKTDRGPTYNEQFF. CDR3 sequence (DNA): TGTGCCACCAGCAAGACCGACAGGGGGCCGACCTACAATGAGCAGTTCTTC.

This clone has only a few counts. This chain joins TRBV27 and TRBJ2-7; D is possibly TRBD2 (5 bases). The V and J ends lost 2 bases and 2 bases respectively, with 10 bases between them. The CDR3 has 14 residues. Germline CDR1 is MNHEY and CDR2 is SMNVEV (reference sequence). CDR3 in amino acids: CASSLRSGPYEQYF. The CDR3 DNA reads as TGTGCCAGCAGTTTAAGAAGCGGCCCCTACGAGCAGTACTTC.

V gene TRBV7-9 combines with J gene TRBJ1-4; no clear D gene. CDR3 length equals 15 residues. CDR1 SEHNR and CDR2 FQNEAQ come from the germline V gene (reference sequence). V was cut by 1 base and J by 0 bases, with 6 bases left in between. CDR3 in amino acids: CASSLGEATNEKLFF. CDR3 sequence (DNA): TGTGCCAGCAGCTTAGGGGAAGCAACTAATGAAAAACTGTTTTTT.

This clone has just one count. V usage is TRBV10-3 and J usage is TRBJ2-7, with 8 bases aligning to TRBD2. Germline trimming cut 2 bases from V and 4 bases from J; bases unmatched to any gene: 4. The CDR3 sequence is 14 residues long. CDR1 is ENHRY and CDR2 is SYGVKD in the germline V gene. As DNA, the CDR3 is TGTGCCATCAGTGAGATAAGCGGGGGTTACGAGCAGTACTTC. As protein: CAISEISGGYEQYF.